The 11 T cell receptor beta chains below were found in one sample sequenced in a study of follicular helper T cells after annual influenza vaccination. TCRdb's table, derived via immunoSEQ multiplex PCR, lists solely in-frame clones and lacks some. The table lists some 5,900 clones, 70% to 85% of them singletons. The time point denotes: 2015-2016 season, pre-vaccination. Sequenced here: CXCR5- memory CD4+ T cells sorted from blood, sampled on the day of influenza vaccination. These receptors were collected from an adult who received the influenza vaccine.

This clone was seen just once. V gene TRBV28 combines with J gene TRBJ2-7; D is perhaps TRBD1 (6 bases). Looked up from germline, CDR1 is MDHEN and CDR2 is SYDVKM. V lost 5 bases, J lost 1 base, and 9 bases lay in between. This CDR3 spans 13 amino acids. CDR3 DNA sequence: TGTGCCAGCAGTGACAGGTTTTCCTACGAGCAGTACTTC. Protein: CASSDRFSYEQYF.

This chain connects TRBV10-3 to TRBJ2-1; possibly TRBD2 for D (6 bases). The germline gives CDR1 ENHRY, CDR2 SYGVKD. V was cut by 1 base and J by 0 bases, with 7 bases left in between. The CDR3 is 15 amino acids. The CDR3 loop is CAISEWRDSYNEQFF. The CDR3 nucleotides read TGTGCCATCAGTGAGTGGCGGGACTCCTACAATGAGCAGTTCTTC.

This rearrangement joins TRBV15 to TRBJ2-2, with D possibly matching TRBD1 (6 bases). V dropped 2 bases and J dropped 4 bases, with 14 bases sitting between them. The CDR3 is 16 residues long. Germline V gives CDR1 LNHNV, CDR2 YYDKDF (reference sequence). CDR3 nucleotides: TGTGCCACCAGCAGATACACAGGGTGGACCACCGGGGAGCTGTTTTTT. This codes for CATSRYTGWTTGELFF.

The V call is TRBV28, the J call TRBJ2-1; TRBD2 aligns across 8 bases. CDR3 length: 15 amino acids. Germline values: CDR1 MDHEN, CDR2 SYDVKM. J gave up 9 bases and V 2 bases, and 9 bases lay outside the gene matches. CDR3 in amino acids: CASSLAGTSGREQFF. The CDR3 DNA reads as TGTGCCAGCAGTTTAGCCGGGACTAGTGGTCGTGAGCAGTTCTTC. The whole variable domain, remainder taken from reference TRBV28 and TRBJ2-1, is DVKVTQSSRYLVKRTGEKVFLECVQDMDHENMFWYRQDPGLGLRLIYFSYDVKMKEKGDIPEGYSVSREKKERFSLILESASTNQTSMYLCASSLAGTSGREQFFGPGTRLTVL.

The chain uses TRBV4-2 and TRBJ1-2; tentative D call: TRBD1 (5 bases). Looked up from germline, CDR1 is LGHNA and CDR2 is YNFKEQ. The CDR3 contains 16 residues. Trimming shortened V by 0 bases and J by 8 bases, and 19 bases separated the two germline ends. Written as DNA, the CDR3 is TGTGCCAGCAGCCAAGATGGGACCGTGGCGTTAGCGGGCTACACCTTC. Its protein product is CASSQDGTVALAGYTF.

J is TRBJ2-2 and V is TRBV27; tentative D call: TRBD2 (6 bases). Trimming removed 5 bases at V and 5 bases at J, with 6 bases between. There are 12 residues in the CDR3. CDR1 MNHEY and CDR2 SMNVEV come from the germline V gene (reference sequence). As DNA, the CDR3 is TGTGCCAGCAGTGGGGGGACCGGGGAGCTGTTTTTT. This translates into CASSGGTGELFF.

This chain connects TRBV5-1 to TRBJ2-5; 7 nucleotides match TRBD2. CDR3 length equals 13 residues. From germline, CDR1 is SGHRS and CDR2 YFSETQ. With 2 bases clipped from V and 3 bases from J, the junction kept 1 base outside the gene matches. CDR3: CASSFAGEETQYF. CDR3 bases: TGCGCCAGCAGCTTTGCGGGAGAAGAGACCCAGTACTTC.

The chain employs TRBV7-9 and TRBJ1-1; TRBD1 might be the D (5 bases). This CDR3 has 15 amino acids. The germline V and J ends were trimmed by 2 bases and 4 bases, with 14 bases remaining between them. The V gene's germline CDR1 is SEHNR and CDR2 FQNEAQ (reference sequence). CDR3 protein: CASSLWRGLLTEAFF. The CDR3 DNA reads as TGTGCCAGCAGCTTATGGAGGGGCCTGCTCACTGAAGCTTTCTTT.

The gene calls are TRBV18 and TRBJ2-1, with 7 bases aligning to TRBD2. The CDR3 loop spans 16 amino acids. Germline CDR1 KGHSH, CDR2 LQKENI. Germline trimming cut 2 bases from V and 1 base from J; bases unmatched to any gene: 5. CDR3 in amino acids: CASSPGGDGSYNEQFF. The CDR3 DNA is TGTGCCAGCTCACCAGGGGGGGACGGTTCCTACAATGAGCAGTTCTTC.

The chain carries TRBV7-2 and TRBJ2-5; TRBD2 matches 8 bases. The junction had 8 bases not matched to a gene; V was cut back by 8 bases and J by 0 bases. Germline loops: CDR1 SGHTA, CDR2 FQGNSA. The CDR3 spans 15 residues. The CDR3 DNA reads as TGTGCCAGCCGGCTCGGGACTAGTTACCAAGAGACCCAGTACTTC. It specifies CASRLGTSYQETQYF. Combining the CDR3 with reference TRBV7-2 and TRBJ2-5 gives the whole variable domain GAGVSQSPSNKVTEKGKDVELRCDPISGHTALYWYRQSLGQGLEFLIYFQGNSAPDKSGLPSDRFSAERTGGSVSTLTIQRTQQEDSAVYLCASRLGTSYQETQYFGPGTRLLVL.

The chain is built from TRBV11-2 and TRBJ1-1, with no clear D. CDR3 length: 14 amino acids. From germline, CDR1 is SGHAT and CDR2 FQNNGV. The V and J ends lost 5 bases and 1 base respectively, with 11 bases between them. The CDR3 region is CASSNGRTNTEAFF. In DNA, the CDR3 is TGTGCCAGCAGCAATGGACGGACGAACACTGAAGCTTTCTTT. Full variable domain (missing parts from reference TRBV11-2 and TRBJ1-1): EAGVAQSPRYKIIEKRQSVAFWCNPISGHATLYWYQQILGQGPKLLIQFQNNGVVDDSQLPKDRFSAERLKGVDSTLKIQPAKLEDSAVYLCASSNGRTNTEAFFGQGTRLTVV.